Described below is a single TCR beta chain sequence and its context. Its antigen is not known. The germline gives CDR1 ENHRY, CDR2 SYGVKD. This CDR3 spans 14 amino acids. J lost 4 bases, V lost 2 bases, and 3 bases had no gene match. Unique molecular identifiers tagged the TCR beta cDNA libraries. Starting from about 0.94 to 9.7 million T cells, the study yielded about half a million cDNA molecules. Each CDR3 protein gets one entry after TCRdb re-called the PCR reads with MiXCR. This sample has 650,000 to 850,000 distinct CDR3 sequences, with around 42% found just once. The data are from a study of post-analysis software for immune sequencing data. At the level of the study: The patients showed relapsing-remitting, secondary progressive and progressive-relapsing multiple sclerosis courses.

Study results and limitations: Compared against controls, patients with multiple sclerosis displayed significantly lower normalized Chao1 diversity. Under F measure analysis, samples from one preparation batch co-clustered strongly. Elevated frequency relative to controls characterized a handful of TRBV segments in patients, TRBV5-6, TRBV5-1 and TRBV20-1 among them.

The clonotype originates from a girl between 5 and 17 years old with multiple sclerosis. Sequencing input: blood. J is TRBJ2-3 and V is TRBV10-3; 7 nucleotides match TRBD2. The CDR3, as DNA: TGTGCCATCAGTGAGAGTGCGGGAGCAGATACGCAGTATTTT. Its translation: CAISESAGADTQYF.